Listed below are T cell receptor beta chains from one sample, sequenced in a study of CD8+CD57+ T cells in acquired aplastic anemia. One entry per CDR3 protein, called by TCRdb with MiXCR from the reads. The table has fewer than 200,000 distinct CDR3 sequences, 70% to 75% seen once. The sample taken for sequencing was sorted CD4+, CD8+, or CD8+CD57+ T cells (not recorded which) from PBMCs. Every receptor here comes from a human donor with aplastic anemia. CDR3s include the opening cysteine and the closing phenylalanine or tryptophan. The D gene is left open where the match is weak. Clone size is given for some rows only: seen once, a few or many times, or a class if the clone is expanded.

size | D | J | length | V | DNA | CDR3
. | . | TRBJ1-1 | 13 | TRBV5-1 | TGCGCCAGCAGCCCACCGATGAACACTGAAGCTTTCTTT | CASSPPMNTEAFF
few | TRBD1 | TRBJ2-7 | 14 | TRBV12-3/TRBV12-4 | TGTGCCAGCAGTGTGGGACAGTACGACTACGAGCAGTACTTC | CASSVGQYDYEQYF
. | . | TRBJ1-3 | 16 | TRBV7-3 | TGTGCCAGCAGCGTTGGACCCTTAAACTCTGGAAACACCATATATTTT | CASSVGPLNSGNTIYF
few | TRBD2 | TRBJ2-7 | 15 | TRBV7-8 | TGTGCCAGCAGCTTTTCCGGGGGGAGGTTGTACGAGCAGTACTTC | CASSFSGGRLYEQYF
. | . | TRBJ2-3 | 12 | TRBV12-5 | TGTGCCAGCACCTCCCGCACAGATACGCAGTATTTT | CASTSRTDTQYF
. | . | TRBJ1-1 | 15 | TRBV6-4 | TGTGCCAGCAGTAGTGGCGGGGGGGAATACACTGAAGCTTTCTTT | CASSSGGGEYTEAFF
. | TRBD1 | TRBJ1-4 | 15 | TRBV19 | TGTGCCAGTAGCAGTAACAGGGGGCTTGGCGAAAAACTGTTTTTT | CASSSNRGLGEKLFF
. | TRBD2 | TRBJ2-3 | 15 | TRBV20-1 | TGCAGTGCTAGAGAAAGGAGGCGGGAGCGGGATACGCAGTATTTT | CSARERRRERDTQYF
. | TRBD1 | TRBJ1-3 | 14 | TRBV10-3 | TGTGCCATCAGGCTGACAGGGGAGACAAACACCATATATTTT | CAIRLTGETNTIYF
. | . | TRBJ1-4 | 14 | TRBV19 | TGTGCCAGTAGCTTCTCGACAGGATATGAAAAACTGTTTTTT | CASSFSTGYEKLFF
. | . | TRBJ2-7 | 16 | TRBV5-1 | TGTGCCAGCAGCTACTGGACGACCGCGGGCCACTACGAGCAGTACTTC | CASSYWTTAGHYEQYF
. | . | TRBJ2-1 | 12 | TRBV29-1 | TGCAGCGTTGAAGCCGACAGCAATGAGCAGTTCTTC | CSVEADSNEQFF
. | . | TRBJ1-1 | 14 | TRBV29-1 | TGCAGCGTTGCGGGCGGGCAATTGAACACTGAAGCTTTCTTT | CSVAGGQLNTEAFF
. | . | TRBJ2-2 | 11 | TRBV2 | TGTGCCAGCACCTGGGGCGGGGAGCTGTTTTTT | CASTWGGELFF
. | . | TRBJ1-6 | 13 | TRBV5-1 | TGCTCCAGAAGCTTGGACGGTAATTCACCCCTCGACTTT | CSRSLDGNSPLDF
. | . | TRBJ2-1 | 13 | TRBV19 | TGTGCCAGTAGTATGGAAGGGTACGGTGAGCAGTTCTTC | CASSMEGYGEQFF
. | TRBD2 | TRBJ2-5 | 14 | TRBV2 | TGTGCCAGCGACCGCGGTGGGCTAGCGGGAGGGTTTTACTTC | CASDRGGLAGGFYF
. | . | TRBJ1-6 | 14 | TRBV7-9 | TGTGCCAGCAGTGAAACGGGGGTATATTCACCCCTCCACTTT | CASSETGVYSPLHF
. | TRBD2 | TRBJ2-3 | 15 | TRBV29-1 | TGCAGCGTTGTGGCCAGCGGGGGGTCGGTAGATACGCAGTATTTT | CSVVASGGSVDTQYF
. | . | TRBJ2-5 | 14 | TRBV10-1 | TGCGCCAGCAGTGAGGCAGGACGTGAGGAGACCCAGTACTTC | CASSEAGREETQYF
. | . | TRBJ2-1 | 14 | TRBV10-3 | TGTGCCATCCAAGGACAGCCGGGAGGCAATGAGCAGTTCTTC | CAIQGQPGGNEQFF
. | . | TRBJ1-3 | 14 | TRBV10-3 | TGTGCCATCAACCCGGGGAGCTCTGGAAACACCATATATTTT | CAINPGSSGNTIYF
. | . | TRBJ1-2 | 14 | TRBV24-1 | TGTGCCACCAGAGAGCCAGGGGTGGACTATGGCTACACCTTC | CATREPGVDYGYTF
. | TRBD2 | TRBJ2-2 | 14 | TRBV19 | TGTGCCAGCCGATCGCGGGAGGTCACCGGGGAGCTGTTTTTT | CASRSREVTGELFF
few | TRBD1 | TRBJ2-5 | 14 | TRBV20-1 | TGCAGTGCTAGAGATGAACAGGGGGCCCCGACCCAGTACTTC | CSARDEQGAPTQYF
. | TRBD2 | TRBJ2-5 | 16 | TRBV19 | TGTGCCAGTAGTATAGCGACTAGCGGGACCCAAGAGACCCAGTACTTC | CASSIATSGTQETQYF
. | TRBD2 | TRBJ2-5 | 16 | TRBV6-1 | TGTGCCAGCAACCCCGAGACTAGCGGGAGTCAAGAGACCCAGTACTTC | CASNPETSGSQETQYF
many | . | TRBJ2-3 | 14 | TRBV20-1 | TGCTCAACAAAGGGGGGGGCCGAAACAGATACGCAGTATTTT | CSTKGGAETDTQYF
few | . | TRBJ1-1 | 12 | TRBV29-1 | TGCAGCGTTGAAGGCGGAGGAGATCGCGCTTTCTTT | CSVEGGGDRAFF
once | . | TRBJ2-7 | 14 | TRBV9 | TGTGCCAGCAGCGTAGCTACGTACGCGGGGGAGCAGTACTTC | CASSVATYAGEQYF
. | TRBD2 | TRBJ2-3 | 14 | TRBV29-1 | TGCAGCGTTGAAAAGGGGAGGGGCACAGATACGCAGTATTTT | CSVEKGRGTDTQYF
. | TRBD1 | TRBJ1-1 | 14 | TRBV20-1 | TGCAGTGCTAGAGGGAGACAGGGCGTCACTGAAGCTTTCTTT | CSARGRQGVTEAFF
once | TRBD1 | TRBJ2-2 | 15 | TRBV15 | TGTGCCACCAGCAGAGAGACAGGGGGCGGCGGGGAGCTGTTTTTT | CATSRETGGGGELFF
. | TRBD2 | TRBJ2-5 | 17 | TRBV10-3 | TGTGCCATCATGGGTCGCGGGACTAGCGGGAGAGGGGAGACCCAGTACTTC | CAIMGRGTSGRGETQYF
. | TRBD1 | TRBJ2-2 | 16 | TRBV20-1 | TGCAGTGCTAGAGACCCAAGGACAGGGAGGAGCGGGGAGCTGTTTTTT | CSARDPRTGRSGELFF
. | . | TRBJ2-1 | 15 | TRBV2 | TGTGCGACCACCTTCGGGAGCGGACCCTACAATGAGCAGTTCTTC | CATTFGSGPYNEQFF
. | TRBD2 | TRBJ2-1 | 16 | TRBV20-1 | TGCAGTGCTAGAGCTGTCGTGACTAGCGGGACAGATGAGCAGTTCTTC | CSARAVVTSGTDEQFF
few | . | TRBJ1-3 | 14 | TRBV5-1 | TGTGCCAGCAGCTTAGGAGGGGACGGAAACACCATATATTTT | CASSLGGDGNTIYF
. | TRBD1 | TRBJ2-5 | 14 | TRBV7-6 | TGTGCCAGCAGCCAGATGACAGGGCAAGAGACCCAGTACTTC | CASSQMTGQETQYF
once | . | TRBJ1-4 | 18 | TRBV2 | TGTGCCAGCAGCTTATCACCTAGGGCAAAAGATGGTAATGAAAAACTGCTTTTT | CASSLSPRAKDGNEKLLF
. | TRBD1 | TRBJ2-7 | 19 | TRBV12-3/TRBV12-4 | TGTGCCAGCTCACCCATTCCTCAAGGGGTCGGGACAGGGACCTACGAGCAGTACTTC | CASSPIPQGVGTGTYEQYF
. | TRBD2 | TRBJ2-3 | 15 | TRBV10-3 | TGTGCCACCCTAGCGGGAGGCCCCCTCACAGATACGCAGTATTTT | CATLAGGPLTDTQYF
. | . | TRBJ2-7 | 14 | TRBV20-1 | TGCAGTGCTAGGATGCAGGGGCTCTGGAACGAGCAGTACTTC | CSARMQGLWNEQYF
. | . | TRBJ2-3 | 14 | TRBV2 | TGTGCCAGCACTCTTAGGTCTAGTCAAGATACGCAGTATTTT | CASTLRSSQDTQYF
. | TRBD1 | TRBJ1-5 | 17 | TRBV10-3 | TGTGCCATCAGTGAGTCCTACCGGGACAGGGGCAGCCAGCCCCAGCATTTT | CAISESYRDRGSQPQHF
. | . | TRBJ2-7 | 14 | TRBV7-8 | TGTGCCAGCAGCGTTCATAGCTTCCCCTACGAGCAGTACTTC | CASSVHSFPYEQYF
few | . | TRBJ2-5 | 13 | TRBV20-1 | TGCAGTGCTAGAGATCTCGGACAAGAGACCCAGTACTTC | CSARDLGQETQYF
. | . | TRBJ2-7 | 14 | TRBV20-1 | TGCAGTGCTAGACGAGGGGCTTTCACCTACGAGCAGTACTTC | CSARRGAFTYEQYF
. | . | TRBJ2-5 | 11 | TRBV6-4 | TGTGCCGGCAGACTAGAGGAGACCCAGTACTTC | CAGRLEETQYF
. | . | TRBJ2-3 | 14 | TRBV29-1 | TGCAGCGTTGAGAGAAGTGGGTCCGGAGATACGCAGTATTTT | CSVERSGSGDTQYF
. | . | TRBJ2-2 | 12 | TRBV6-5 | TGTGCCAGCAGTTATGGGGCCGGGGAGCTGTTTTTT | CASSYGAGELFF
once | . | TRBJ2-7 | 14 | TRBV7-9 | TGTGCCAGCAGCGCCGGGACAAGGCCCTACGAGCAGTACTTC | CASSAGTRPYEQYF